These 6 T cell receptor beta chains came from one sample sequenced in a study of blood T cell repertoires in COVID-19. Profiling relied on immunoSEQ multiplex PCR, and the TCRdb table lists in-frame clones only, not all of them. The sample has approximately 300,000 clones, approximately 90% seen once; the top ten hold roughly 2.3%. The sample taken for sequencing was peripheral blood. The receptors derive from a man younger than 35 with active or convalescent COVID-19.

The count of this clone is one. CDR3 nucleotide sequence: TGTGCCAGCAGCCTTTTTAGGGGGCGGGTAGATTCACCCCTCCACTTT. It translates to CASSLFRGRVDSPLHF. This chain uses TRBV2 with TRBJ1-6; 7 bases align to TRBD1. V was pared by 6 bases and J by 8 bases, with 13 bases of the junction left unmatched. The CDR3 has 16 amino acids. CDR1 is SNHLY, CDR2 FYNNEI, per germline.

This clone was seen only a few times. The chain recombines TRBV27 with TRBJ1-6, with D unclear. The CDR3 totals 10 residues. The V gene's germline CDR1 is MNHEY and CDR2 SMNVEV (reference sequence). V was clipped by 8 bases and J by 11 bases, with 7 bases between them. In DNA form, the CDR3 reads TGTGCCAGCGCGAAACCACCCCTCCACTTT. Translated: CASAKPPLHF.

The J gene is TRBJ2-7, the V gene TRBV4-1; perhaps TRBD2 as D (6 bases). The CDR3 covers 16 residues. The germline CDR1 and CDR2 sequences are MGHRA and YSYEKL. Deletions cut 2 bases from V and 1 base from J, with 15 bases between. The CDR3 coding sequence is TGCGCCAGCAGCCAATTCAGCGGGCTCAAATCCTACGAGCAGTACTTC. Its translation: CASSQFSGLKSYEQYF.

The gene calls are TRBV28 and TRBJ1-2; tentative D call: TRBD1 (6 bases). The V gene lost 2 bases and the J gene lost 2 bases, with 12 bases spanning the gap. Germline CDR1 MDHEN, CDR2 SYDVKM. The CDR3 runs to 15 residues. The CDR3, as DNA: TGTGCCAGCAGTTTAGCGGCAGGGACAAACTATGGCTACACCTTC. Translation gives CASSLAAGTNYGYTF.

CDR3 protein: CASSEVAGALISEQFF. The CDR3 DNA reads as TGTGCCAGCAGTGAAGTGGCGGGAGCCCTCATTAGTGAGCAGTTCTTC. The rearrangement joins TRBV6-1 to TRBJ2-1; TRBD2 matches at 7 bases. Trimming cost V 1 base and J 9 bases; bases outside gene matches: 12. The germline V gene encodes CDR1 MNHNS and CDR2 SASEGT. The CDR3 is made up of 16 amino acids.

This clone came up a few times. The chain uses TRBV7-9 and TRBJ2-1; TRBD2 aligns across 12 bases. In germline, CDR1 is SEHNR, CDR2 FQNEAQ (reference sequence). Trimming at V came to 7 bases and at J to 6 bases, leaving 7 bases not matched to a gene. The CDR3 is 15 residues long. The CDR3 is CASTLLAGGPNEQFF. DNA of the CDR3: TGTGCCAGCACCCTCCTAGCGGGGGGGCCCAATGAGCAGTTCTTC.